This passage covers 19 T cell receptor beta chains from one sample sequenced in a study of T cell responses to AZD1222 COVID-19 vaccine. Sequencing used immunoSEQ multiplex PCR; TCRdb keeps in-frame clones, though not all of them. Of approximately 61,000 clones listed, 81% are singletons. The sample consisted of peripheral blood, taken 28 days after the second AZD1222 dose. These receptor sequences come from an adult who received the AZD1222 COVID-19 vaccine.

The genes are TRBV28 and TRBJ2-3; the D gene could be TRBD1 or TRBD2 (5 bases each). The V and J ends lost 3 bases and 8 bases respectively, with 9 bases between them. From germline, CDR1 is MDHEN and CDR2 SYDVKM. The CDR3 is 12 residues long. The DNA for the CDR3 is TGTGCCAGCAGTTTTGGGGGTAGTACGCAGTATTTT. Encoded protein: CASSFGGSTQYF.

The chain links TRBV9 to TRBJ2-7; D remains unclear. Per germline, CDR1 SGDLS and CDR2 YYNGEE. The germline V and J ends were trimmed by 4 bases and 3 bases, with 11 bases remaining between them. This CDR3 region has 13 residues. CDR3 in amino acids: CASSLPPNYEQYF. For the CDR3, the DNA is TGTGCCAGCAGCCTCCCGCCCAACTACGAGCAGTACTTC.

V is TRBV11-2 and J is TRBJ2-7, with D uncertain. The germline V gene encodes CDR1 SGHAT and CDR2 FQNNGV. The CDR3 consists of 16 residues. V was clipped by 2 bases and J by 4 bases, with 18 bases between them. The CDR3 loop is CASSLSRSTGTYEQYF. As DNA, the CDR3 is TGTGCCAGCAGCTTATCGAGGTCAACGGGCACTTACGAGCAGTACTTC.

CDR3 in DNA: TGTGCCAGTAGTCCAGGACTAGCGGGAGGGCCAGTTGGAGCCGGGGAGCTGTTTTTT. Protein sequence: CASSPGLAGGPVGAGELFF. V usage is TRBV19 and J usage is TRBJ2-2; 15 bases match TRBD2. Germline V gene sequence: CDR1 LNHDA, CDR2 SQIVND (reference sequence). The CDR3 is 19 amino acids. J was trimmed by 6 bases and V by 5 bases; bases with no gene match: 13.

The J gene is TRBJ2-5, the V gene TRBV10-3; 7 bases are shared with TRBD1. Germline lookup yields CDR1 ENHRY and CDR2 SYGVKD. V lost 6 bases and J lost 4; bases outside the gene matches: 2. This CDR3 spans 12 amino acids. Here the CDR3 DNA reads TGTGCCATCAGCTACAGGGGAGAGACCCAGTACTTC. This sequence encodes CAISYRGETQYF.

The chain joins TRBV28 to TRBJ1-3; unclear D gene. Germline CDR1 MDHEN, CDR2 SYDVKM. The V gene lost 5 bases and the J gene lost 0 bases, with 14 bases spanning the gap. The CDR3 has 16 amino acids. The CDR3 here is CASSAARARSGNTIYF. The CDR3 DNA follows: TGTGCCAGCAGTGCGGCCCGGGCCCGCTCTGGAAACACCATATATTTT.

The V and J genes are TRBV6-2 or TRBV6-3 and TRBJ1-1; D gene uncertain. V was pared by 0 bases and J by 0 bases, with 5 bases between. This CDR3 comprises 14 residues. Germline loops: CDR1 MNHEY, CDR2 SVGEGT. The CDR3 spells CASSYSDLNTEAFF. In DNA, the CDR3 is TGTGCCAGCAGTTACTCAGATTTGAACACTGAAGCTTTCTTT.

This rearrangement joins TRBV7-9 to TRBJ2-1; a possible D gene is TRBD1 (8 bases). V was cut by 5 bases and J by 8 bases, with 25 bases left in between. Per germline, CDR1 SEHNR and CDR2 FQNEAQ (reference sequence). The CDR3 contains 17 residues. Written as DNA, the CDR3 is TGTGCCAGCAGCCGCCACAGGGGGGGACTCTATACGGATGAGCAGTTCTTC. Translation gives CASSRHRGGLYTDEQFF.

The chain joins TRBV25-1 to TRBJ1-2, with D possibly TRBD1 on 6 matching bases. The germline V and J ends were trimmed by 4 bases and 4 bases, with 19 bases remaining between them. The CDR3 consists of 16 residues. Germline CDR1 is MGHDK and CDR2 is SYGVNS. The CDR3 protein is CASSAFRVQGLYGYTF. CDR3 nucleotide sequence: TGTGCCAGCAGTGCCTTCCGTGTTCAGGGGCTCTATGGCTACACCTTC.

V gene TRBV5-6 combines with J gene TRBJ2-7; no definite D call. CDR3 size: 12 residues. V was cut by 3 bases and J by 3 bases, with 7 bases left in between. Germline values: CDR1 SGHDT, CDR2 YYEEEE. In DNA, the CDR3 is TGTGCCAGCAGCTCCTACAGCTACGAGCAGTACTTC. Translation gives CASSSYSYEQYF. The whole variable domain, remainder taken from reference TRBV5-6 and TRBJ2-7, is DAGVTQSPTHLIKTRGQQVTLRCSPKSGHDTVSWYQQALGQGPQFIFQYYEEEERQRGNFPDRFSGHQFPNYSSELNVNALLLGDSALYLCASSSYSYEQYFGPGTRLTVT.

The rearrangement links TRBV29-1 to TRBJ1-1; D ambiguous. The CDR3 spans 14 residues. From germline, CDR1 is SQVTM and CDR2 ANQGSEA. V gave up 4 bases and J gave up 0 bases, with 12 bases separating them. The CDR3 is CSVGDGGMNTEAFF. In DNA form, the CDR3 reads TGCAGCGTTGGAGATGGCGGAATGAACACTGAAGCTTTCTTT.

The rearrangement links TRBV5-1 to TRBJ2-1; D is unresolved. V was trimmed by 5 bases and J by 5 bases, leaving 11 bases between them. CDR1 SGHRS and CDR2 YFSETQ come from the germline V gene. This CDR3 contains 13 residues. CDR3 nucleotides: TGCGCCAGCAGGTTTCAGGTTGACAATGAGCAGTTCTTC. This codes for CASRFQVDNEQFF. The full variable domain, completed using reference TRBV5-1 and TRBJ2-1, is KAGVTQTPRYLIKTRGQQVTLSCSPISGHRSVSWYQQTPGQGLQFLFEYFSETQRNKGNFPGRFSGRQFSNSRSEMNVSTLELGDSALYLCASRFQVDNEQFFGPGTRLTVL.

This clone was detected only once. V usage is TRBV3-1 (or the pseudogene TRBV3-2) and J usage is TRBJ1-1; possible D gene TRBD1, 6 bases. From germline, CDR1 is LGHDT and CDR2 YNNKEL (reference sequence). V was trimmed by 4 bases and J by 1 base, leaving 16 bases between them. This CDR3 has 16 amino acids. The DNA of the CDR3 is TGTGCCAGCAGCCTATTCGGGGGCGGCAGGAACACTGAAGCTTTCTTT. It yields the protein CASSLFGGGRNTEAFF.

The rearrangement joins TRBV28 to TRBJ2-5; D perhaps matches TRBD1 (6 bases). CDR1 is MDHEN and CDR2 is SYDVKM in the germline V gene. V lost 7 bases and J lost 2, with 23 bases in between. This CDR3 has 17 amino acids. The CDR3: CASTTTRGGWGQETQYF. For the CDR3, the DNA is TGTGCCAGCACCACCACTCGAGGGGGTTGGGGGCAAGAGACCCAGTACTTC. The full variable domain, rest sourced from reference TRBV28 and TRBJ2-5, is DVKVTQSSRYLVKRTGEKVFLECVQDMDHENMFWYRQDPGLGLRLIYFSYDVKMKEKGDIPEGYSVSREKKERFSLILESASTNQTSMYLCASTTTRGGWGQETQYFGPGTRLLVL.

J is TRBJ2-7 and V is TRBV9; 13 nucleotides agree with TRBD2. Trimming cost V 2 bases and J 3 bases; bases outside gene matches: 8. The CDR3 extends over 17 amino acids. From germline, CDR1 is SGDLS and CDR2 YYNGEE. The DNA for the CDR3 is TGTGCCAGCAGCGTTGGGACTAGCGGGGATGGTGGCTACGAGCAGTACTTC. Translation: CASSVGTSGDGGYEQYF.

The chain employs TRBV5-5 and TRBJ2-5; 7 nucleotides match TRBD1. After removal of 3 bases from V and 0 bases from J, the junction contained 8 bases not matched to a gene. Looked up from germline, CDR1 is SGHKS and CDR2 is YYEKEE (reference sequence). The CDR3 runs to 16 residues. The CDR3 loop is CASSSTDRADQETQYF. CDR3 DNA sequence: TGTGCCAGCAGCTCAACAGACAGGGCGGACCAAGAGACCCAGTACTTC.

The V and J genes are TRBV7-9 and TRBJ2-7; 10 nucleotides line up with TRBD2. CDR3 length: 15 amino acids. Trimming removed 4 bases from V and 3 bases from J; junction bases left unmatched: 6. Per the germline V gene, CDR1 is SEHNR and CDR2 is FQNEAQ (reference sequence). CDR3 in amino acids: CASSSGTSADYEQYF. The CDR3 nucleotides read TGTGCCAGCAGCTCAGGGACTAGCGCGGACTACGAGCAGTACTTC.

The chain uses TRBV7-2 and TRBJ2-7; D is unresolved. This CDR3 spans 16 amino acids. CDR1 is SGHTA, CDR2 FQGNSA, per germline. Trimming removed 5 bases at V and 2 bases at J, with 19 bases between. CDR3 sequence reads: CASSPPLNSFTYEQYF. The CDR3 region has the DNA TGTGCCAGCAGCCCTCCCCTGAACAGCTTCACCTACGAGCAGTACTTC.

The J gene is TRBJ1-4, the V gene TRBV19; TRBD1 matches at 7 bases. The CDR3 covers 14 residues. Germline CDR1 and CDR2: LNHDA and SQIVND (reference sequence). The junction had 6 bases not matched to a gene; V was cut back by 4 bases and J by 7 bases. The CDR3 nucleotides are TGTGCCAGTAGTAACCTTCGACAGGGTGAAAAACTGTTTTTT. Its protein is CASSNLRQGEKLFF.